Sequencing of this T cell receptor (beta chain) was carried out in a study of blood T cell repertoires in COVID-19. Study as a whole: In each case, the material was cDNA or gDNA derived from T cells, B-cell-depleted T cells, or PBMCs.

Germline V CDR1 and CDR2: KGHDR, SFDVKD. The CDR3 sequence is 16 residues long. V lost 5 bases and J lost 0; bases outside the gene matches: 6. Per the study methods: Reference gene primer amplification gave estimated nucleated cell counts. Sequenced by immunoSEQ multiplex PCR; TCRdb stores in-frame clones only, minus some. That table is the source of V, J and clone size, and D and trimming were worked out from the DNA. The table lists 150,000 to 200,000 clones, around 79% of them singletons, with 26% in the top ten. Material: peripheral blood. The chain recombines TRBV24-1 with TRBJ2-1; 7 nucleotides match TRBD1. This sequence originates from a woman in her 70s with acute or convalescent COVID-19. CDR3 residues: CATSGAQGSSYNEQFF. The CDR3 DNA reads as TGTGCCACCAGTGGAGCACAGGGGAGCTCCTACAATGAGCAGTTCTTC.